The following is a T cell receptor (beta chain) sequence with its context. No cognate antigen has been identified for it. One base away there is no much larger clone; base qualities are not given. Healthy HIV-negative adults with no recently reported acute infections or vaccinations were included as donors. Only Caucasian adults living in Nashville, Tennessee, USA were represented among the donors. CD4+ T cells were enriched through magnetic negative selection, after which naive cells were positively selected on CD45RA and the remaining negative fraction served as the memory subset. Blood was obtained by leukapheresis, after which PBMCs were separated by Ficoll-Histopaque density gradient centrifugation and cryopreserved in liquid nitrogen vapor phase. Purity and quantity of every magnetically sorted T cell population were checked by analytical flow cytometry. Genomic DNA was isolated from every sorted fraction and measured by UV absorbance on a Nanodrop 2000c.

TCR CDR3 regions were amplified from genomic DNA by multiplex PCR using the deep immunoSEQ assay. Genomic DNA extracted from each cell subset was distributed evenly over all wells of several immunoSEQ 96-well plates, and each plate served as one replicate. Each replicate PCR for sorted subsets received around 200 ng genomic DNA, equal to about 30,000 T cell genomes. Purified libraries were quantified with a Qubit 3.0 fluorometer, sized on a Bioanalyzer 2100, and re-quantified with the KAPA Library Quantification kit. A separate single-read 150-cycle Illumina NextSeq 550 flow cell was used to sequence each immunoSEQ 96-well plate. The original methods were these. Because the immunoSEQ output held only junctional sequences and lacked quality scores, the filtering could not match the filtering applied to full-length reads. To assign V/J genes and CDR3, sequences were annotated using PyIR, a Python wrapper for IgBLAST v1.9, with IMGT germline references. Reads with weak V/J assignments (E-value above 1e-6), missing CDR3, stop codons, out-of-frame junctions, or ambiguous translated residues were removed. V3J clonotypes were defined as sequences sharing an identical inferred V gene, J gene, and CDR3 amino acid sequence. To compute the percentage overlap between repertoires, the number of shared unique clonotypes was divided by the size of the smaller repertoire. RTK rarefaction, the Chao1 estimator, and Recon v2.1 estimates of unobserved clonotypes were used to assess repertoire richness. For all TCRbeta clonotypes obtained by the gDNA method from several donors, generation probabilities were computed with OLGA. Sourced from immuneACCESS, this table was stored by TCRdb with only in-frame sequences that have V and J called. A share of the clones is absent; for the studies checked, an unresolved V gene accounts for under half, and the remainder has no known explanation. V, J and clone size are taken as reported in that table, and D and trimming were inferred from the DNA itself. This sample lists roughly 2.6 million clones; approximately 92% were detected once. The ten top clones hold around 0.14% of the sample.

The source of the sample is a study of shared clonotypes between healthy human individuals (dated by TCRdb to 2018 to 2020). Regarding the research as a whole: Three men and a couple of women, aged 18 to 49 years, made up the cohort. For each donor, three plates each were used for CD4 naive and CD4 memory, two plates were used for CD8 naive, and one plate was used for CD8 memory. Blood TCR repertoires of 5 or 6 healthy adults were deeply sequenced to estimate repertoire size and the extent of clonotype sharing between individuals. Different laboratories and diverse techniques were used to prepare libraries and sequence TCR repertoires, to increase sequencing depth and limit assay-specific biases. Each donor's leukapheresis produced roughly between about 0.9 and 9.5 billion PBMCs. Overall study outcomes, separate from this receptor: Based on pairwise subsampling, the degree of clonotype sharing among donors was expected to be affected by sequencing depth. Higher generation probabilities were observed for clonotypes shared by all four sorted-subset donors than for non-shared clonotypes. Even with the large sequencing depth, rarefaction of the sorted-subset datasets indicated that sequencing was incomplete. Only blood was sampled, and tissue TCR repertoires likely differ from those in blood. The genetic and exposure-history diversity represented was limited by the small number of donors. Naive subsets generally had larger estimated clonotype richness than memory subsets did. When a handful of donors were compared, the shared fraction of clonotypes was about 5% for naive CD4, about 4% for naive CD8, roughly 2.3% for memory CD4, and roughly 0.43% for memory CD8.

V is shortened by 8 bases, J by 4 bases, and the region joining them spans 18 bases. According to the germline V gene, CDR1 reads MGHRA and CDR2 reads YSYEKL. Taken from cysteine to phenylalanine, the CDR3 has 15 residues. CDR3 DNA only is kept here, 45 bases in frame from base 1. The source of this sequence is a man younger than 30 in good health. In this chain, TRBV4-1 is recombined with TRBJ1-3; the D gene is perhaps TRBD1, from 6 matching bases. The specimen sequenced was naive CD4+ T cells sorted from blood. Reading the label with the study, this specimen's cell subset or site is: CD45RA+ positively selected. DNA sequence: TGCGCCAGCCGGACAGTGATAGGGGGAGGAAACACCATATATTTT. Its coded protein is CASRTVIGGGNTIYF.